This note documents a single T cell receptor (beta chain) sequence. The antigen remains unidentified. Libraries were prepared by immunoSEQ multiplex PCR; TCRdb keeps only in-frame clonotypes and omits some of them. The table records about 67,000 clones, 70% to 90% of them present only once. Noted time point: week 11, during vaccination. With topical imiquimod, each dose of the vaccine consisted of 300 ug of mutant IDH1 20-mer peptide. This sample is drawn from a study of a mutant IDH1 vaccine in newly diagnosed glioma. This CDR3 is built from 14 residues. Losses at the gene ends were 3 bases for V and 2 bases for J; bases not matched to a gene: 4. CDR1 and CDR2 (germline): MNHNS, SASEGT.

The rearrangement joins TRBV6-1 to TRBJ2-7; 7 bases align to TRBD2. This TCR was sampled from a man aged 40-49 years with glioma. The sequencing used PBMCs, collected from a glioma patient whose treatment included an IDH1 peptide vaccine. The CDR3 nucleotides read TGTGCCAGCAGTGACGTTGCGGGGGCCTACGAGCAGTACTTC. As protein: CASSDVAGAYEQYF.